Presented here are 25 T cell receptor beta chains from one specimen sequenced in a study of HIV-infected patients and healthy controls. TCRdb recomputed calls from the 5' RACE reads with MiXCR, one row per CDR3 protein. The table lists about 64,000 distinct CDR3 sequences, around 21% of them singletons. Input material: CD4+ T cells from blood. These receptors were taken from a human donor in good health.

This clonotype was picked up a small number of times. This chain joins TRBV20-1 and TRBJ1-4; the D gene is possibly TRBD1 (5 bases). In germline, CDR1 is DFQATT, CDR2 SNEGSKA (reference sequence). The CDR3 has 16 residues. V lost 3 bases to trimming and J lost 0 bases, with 14 bases between them. This chain's CDR3 is CSARPVYRSTNEKLFF. The CDR3 region has the DNA TGCAGTGCTAGGCCTGTTTACAGGTCAACTAATGAAAAACTGTTTTTT.

In this sample, this clonotype turned up many times. The gene calls are TRBV3-1 and TRBJ2-2; tentative D call: TRBD1 (6 bases). This CDR3 has 13 residues. V was pared by 2 bases and J by 5 bases, with 6 bases between. The V gene's germline CDR1 is LGHDT and CDR2 YNNKEL (reference sequence). This chain's CDR3 is CASSQRGTGELFF. CDR3 DNA sequence: TGTGCCAGCAGCCAAAGGGGGACCGGGGAGCTGTTTTTT.

This clonotype was seen many times. The rearrangement links TRBV7-2 to TRBJ1-6; a possible D gene is TRBD1 (5 bases). V was trimmed by 5 bases and J by 10 bases, leaving 21 bases between them. Germline CDR1 is SGHTA and CDR2 is FQGNSA. The CDR3 spans 16 residues. Here the CDR3 reads CASSLDHQGRGSPLHF. In nucleotides, the CDR3 is TGTGCCAGCAGCCTAGACCACCAGGGAAGAGGGTCACCCCTCCACTTT. The whole variable domain, filled in from reference TRBV7-2 and TRBJ1-6, reads GAGVSQSPSNKVTEKGKDVELRCDPISGHTALYWYRQSLGQGLEFLIYFQGNSAPDKSGLPSDRFSAERTGGSVSTLTIQRTQQEDSAVYLCASSLDHQGRGSPLHFGNGTRLTVT.

This clonotype was counted at least ten times. The chain combines TRBV7-8 with TRBJ2-5; 8 bases fit TRBD2. This CDR3 is 15 amino acids long. The germline V gene encodes CDR1 SGHVS and CDR2 FQNEAQ. V shed 5 bases, J shed 2 bases, and the junction held 7 bases outside the gene matches. CDR3 in amino acids: CASSAGLAQQETQYF. CDR3 DNA sequence: TGTGCCAGCAGCGCAGGACTAGCACAACAAGAGACCCAGTACTTC.

The rearrangement uses TRBV5-8 and TRBJ2-1, with 14 positions matching TRBD2. This CDR3 comprises 15 residues. Germline V gene lookup returns CDR1 SGHTS and CDR2 YDEGEE. Germline trimming cut 4 bases from V and 8 bases from J; bases unmatched to any gene: 5. CDR3 region: CASSVGLAGVDEQFF. DNA of the CDR3: TGTGCCAGCAGCGTGGGACTAGCGGGAGTGGATGAGCAGTTCTTC.

V is TRBV7-9 and J is TRBJ2-3; 11 bases line up with TRBD2. The junction had 9 bases not matched to a gene; V was cut back by 5 bases and J by 2 bases. The CDR3 totals 17 residues. Germline V lookup: CDR1 SEHNR, CDR2 FQNEAQ (reference sequence). CDR3 in amino acids: CASSRLAGPSNTDTQYF. CDR3 coding DNA: TGTGCCAGCAGCCGACTAGCGGGGCCTTCAAACACAGATACGCAGTATTTT. The whole variable domain, filled in from reference TRBV7-9 and TRBJ2-3, reads DTGVSQNPRHKITKRGQNVTFRCDPISEHNRLYWYRQTLGQGPEFLTYFQNEAQLEKSRLLSDRFSAERPKGSFSTLEIQRTEQGDSAMYLCASSRLAGPSNTDTQYFGPGTRLTVL.

This clonotype was found many times. This chain joins TRBV5-1 and TRBJ1-1; TRBD1 matches 12 bases. Germline V gene data show CDR1 as SGHRS and CDR2 as YFSETQ. The CDR3 is 13 residues long. V dropped 7 bases and J dropped 8; count of bases not matched to a gene: 6. CDR3 in DNA: TGCGCCAGCGGGGAAGGGACAGGGGGCGAAGCTTTCTTT. Its translation is CASGEGTGGEAFF.

This clonotype was seen a handful of times. V is TRBV12-3 or TRBV12-4 and J is TRBJ1-1, with a possible D match to TRBD1 (5 bases). V lost 1 base and J 0 bases, leaving 9 bases between the germline ends. CDR3 size: 15 residues. The CDR3 sequence: CASSLVTAMNTEAFF. The CDR3, as DNA: TGTGCCAGCAGTTTAGTGACAGCTATGAACACTGAAGCTTTCTTT.

This clonotype was recorded at least ten times. The V gene is TRBV14, the J gene TRBJ2-3; D remains ambiguous. V was pared by 3 bases and J by 6 bases, with 4 bases between. The CDR3 is 11 residues long. CDR1 is SGHDN and CDR2 is FVKESK in the germline V gene. CDR3 region: CASSHGDTQYF. In DNA, the CDR3 is TGTGCCAGCAGCCACGGTGATACGCAGTATTTT.

This clonotype was recorded at least ten times. The chain uses TRBV12-5 and TRBJ1-5; D remains unclear. There are 14 residues in the CDR3. CDR1 and CDR2 (germline): LGHNT, FRNRAP. V was trimmed by 1 base and J by 2 bases, leaving 6 bases between them. The CDR3 sequence: CASGLAQGNQPQHF. The DNA of the CDR3 is TGTGCTAGTGGTTTGGCCCAGGGCAATCAGCCCCAGCATTTT. The entire variable domain, with the rest obtained from reference TRBV12-5 and TRBJ1-5, is as follows: DARVTQTPRHKVTEMGQEVTMRCQPILGHNTVFWYRQTMMQGLELLAYFRNRAPLDDSGMPKDRFSAEMPDATLATLKIQPSEPRDSAVYFCASGLAQGNQPQHFGDGTRLSIL.

The sample holds many counts of this clonotype. The CDR3 bases are TGTGCCTGGGGTGACAGGGGTTTATACAATGAGCAGTTCTTC. Protein: CAWGDRGLYNEQFF. The V gene is TRBV30, the J gene TRBJ2-1, with 8 bases identical to TRBD1. Germline V gives CDR1 GTSNPN, CDR2 SVGIG (reference sequence). The CDR3 is made up of 14 amino acids. V gave up 5 bases and J gave up 4 bases; unmatched junction bases: 7.

This clonotype was observed at least ten times. The chain has TRBV6-5 and TRBJ2-7; 7 bases agree with TRBD1. This CDR3 is 12 amino acids long. Germline trimming cut 5 bases from V and 6 bases from J; bases unmatched to any gene: 4. Germline V gene data show CDR1 as MNHEY and CDR2 as SVGAGI. The DNA of the CDR3 is TGTGCCAGCAGTCCGACAGGGAGCGAGCAGTACTTC. Residues: CASSPTGSEQYF.

The sample holds many counts of this clonotype. This chain links TRBV29-1 with TRBJ1-1; D gene uncertain. Germline-derived CDR1 and CDR2 are SQVTM and ANQGSEA. The CDR3 runs 13 residues. Trimming left V 2 bases short and J 2 bases short, with 9 bases between. CDR3 sequence: CSVESGVNTEAFF. The CDR3 coding sequence is TGCAGCGTTGAATCCGGGGTTAACACTGAAGCTTTCTTT.

This clonotype was observed at least ten times. The chain combines TRBV12-3 or TRBV12-4 with TRBJ1-1; no clear D. The CDR3 length is 13 residues. Trimming stripped 2 bases from V and 3 bases from J, with 7 bases between. The CDR3, as DNA: TGTGCCAGCAGTTTACAAACATACACTGAAGCTTTCTTT. Translation gives CASSLQTYTEAFF.

In its sample, this clonotype was seen a few times. The V and J genes are TRBV7-2 and TRBJ1-5; 7 bases are a match to TRBD1. The CDR3 totals 16 residues. Germline V CDR1 and CDR2: SGHTA, FQGNSA. V was pared by 4 bases and J by 0 bases, with 6 bases of the junction left unmatched. CDR3: CASSSGQDFSNQPQHF. For the CDR3, the DNA is TGTGCCAGCAGCTCCGGACAGGATTTTAGCAATCAGCCCCAGCATTTT.

This clonotype turned up a few times. V gene TRBV12-3 or TRBV12-4 combines with J gene TRBJ1-1; no firm D call. Trimming stripped 2 bases from V and 4 bases from J, with 17 bases between. The CDR3 is 16 amino acids. In nucleotides, the CDR3 is TGTGCCAGCAGTTTACCCAGGATTCGGACTGGCACTGAAGCTTTCTTT. Protein product: CASSLPRIRTGTEAFF.

This clonotype was seen ten or more times. The chain couples TRBV20-1 to TRBJ2-3; D is uncertain. In germline, CDR1 is DFQATT, CDR2 SNEGSKA (reference sequence). The CDR3 consists of 14 residues. V was trimmed by 3 bases and J by 0 bases, leaving 10 bases between them. The CDR3, as DNA: TGCAGTGCTAGCGACTCTAGGAGCACAGATACGCAGTATTTT. It codes for CSASDSRSTDTQYF.

This chain connects TRBV20-1 to TRBJ1-4; 8 positions agree with TRBD1. Losses at the gene ends were 3 bases for V and 7 bases for J; bases not matched to a gene: 4. Germline loops: CDR1 DFQATT, CDR2 SNEGSKA (reference sequence). The CDR3 covers 13 residues. For the CDR3, the DNA is TGCAGTGCTAGGTTGCAGGGGGCTGAAAAACTGTTTTTT. It yields the protein CSARLQGAEKLFF.

A single count supports this clonotype. CDR3: CASSTLSGNTIYF. The CDR3 nucleotides read TGTGCCAGCAGTACGTTATCTGGAAACACCATATATTTT. The chain carries TRBV12-3 or TRBV12-4 and TRBJ1-3; D remains ambiguous. The CDR3 runs to 13 residues. Trimming took off 5 bases at V and 1 base at J, with 6 bases between the two ends.

Only a few counts were recorded for this clonotype. V and J are TRBV20-1 and TRBJ2-5, with TRBD2 matching over 11 bases. Germline-derived CDR1 and CDR2 are DFQATT and SNEGSKA (reference sequence). CDR3 size: 14 residues. J was trimmed by 1 base and V by 3 bases; bases with no gene match: 1. CDR3 in amino acids: CSASTSGGQETQYF. In DNA form, the CDR3 reads TGCAGTGCTAGCACTAGCGGGGGCCAAGAGACCCAGTACTTC.

This clonotype was observed at least ten times. V is TRBV20-1 and J is TRBJ2-1; 10 nucleotides match TRBD2. Germline values: CDR1 DFQATT, CDR2 SNEGSKA (reference sequence). The CDR3 runs to 13 residues. Trimming took 4 bases from V and 7 from J; bases not matched to a gene: 4. In nucleotides, the CDR3 is TGCAGTGCTACTAGCGGGAGTGATAATGAGCAGTTCTTC. It yields the protein CSATSGSDNEQFF.

This clonotype was detected many times. The J gene is TRBJ2-5, the V gene TRBV11-2; D gene uncertain. Deletions cut 3 bases from V and 2 bases from J, with 7 bases between. Germline V lookup: CDR1 SGHAT, CDR2 FQNNGV. The CDR3 is 13 amino acids. CDR3 sequence: CASSFGSQETQYF. CDR3 nucleotide sequence: TGTGCCAGCAGCTTTGGATCGCAAGAGACCCAGTACTTC.

The sample holds many counts of this clonotype. The rearrangement links TRBV4-1 to TRBJ1-5; D may be TRBD1 (6 bases). Germline values: CDR1 MGHRA, CDR2 YSYEKL. The CDR3 has 15 residues. The ends were cut back, 3 bases at V and 6 bases at J, with 15 bases in the middle. This CDR3 reads CASSQGGGHAQPQHF. The CDR3 region has the DNA TGCGCCAGCAGCCAGGGGGGGGGGCACGCTCAGCCCCAGCATTTT.

This chain uses TRBV5-1 with TRBJ2-5; 7 bases are shared with TRBD2. CDR1 is SGHRS, CDR2 YFSETQ, per germline. The CDR3 spans 14 residues. Trimming removed 4 bases from V and 3 bases from J; junction bases left unmatched: 6. Written as DNA, the CDR3 is TGCGCCAGCAGCCCGGGGGGACCAGAAGAGACCCAGTACTTC. It yields the protein CASSPGGPEETQYF.

This clonotype was detected a few times. The V gene is TRBV9, the J gene TRBJ2-4; no firm D call. Trimming removed 0 bases at V and 0 bases at J, with 10 bases between. The germline V gene has CDR1 SGDLS and CDR2 YYNGEE. The CDR3 spans 16 residues. CDR3: CASSVGPTLAKNIQYF. Here the CDR3 DNA reads TGTGCCAGCAGCGTAGGCCCAACTCTAGCCAAAAACATTCAGTACTTC.